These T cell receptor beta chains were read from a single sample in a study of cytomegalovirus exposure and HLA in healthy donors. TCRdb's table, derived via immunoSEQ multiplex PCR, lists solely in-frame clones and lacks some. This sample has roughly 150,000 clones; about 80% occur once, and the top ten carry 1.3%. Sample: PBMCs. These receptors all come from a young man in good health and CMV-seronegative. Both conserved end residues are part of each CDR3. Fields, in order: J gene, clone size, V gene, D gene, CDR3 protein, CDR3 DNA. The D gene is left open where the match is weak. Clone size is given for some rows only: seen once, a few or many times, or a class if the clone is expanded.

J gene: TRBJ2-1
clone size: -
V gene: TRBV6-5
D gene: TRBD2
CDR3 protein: CASRLAGMLYNEQFF
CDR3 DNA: TGTGCCAGCAGGCTAGCGGGGATGCTATACAATGAGCAGTTCTTC

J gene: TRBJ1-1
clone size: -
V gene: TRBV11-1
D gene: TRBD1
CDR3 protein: CASSSDRVDTEAFF
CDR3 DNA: TGTGCCAGCAGCTCTGACAGGGTGGACACTGAAGCTTTCTTT

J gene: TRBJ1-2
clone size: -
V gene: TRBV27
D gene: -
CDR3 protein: CASSPFDRKYGYTF
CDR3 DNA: TGTGCCAGCAGTCCTTTCGACAGGAAGTATGGCTACACCTTC

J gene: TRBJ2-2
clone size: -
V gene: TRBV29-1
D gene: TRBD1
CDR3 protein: CSAQDRVINTGELFF
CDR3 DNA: TGCAGCGCCCAGGACAGGGTGATTAACACCGGGGAGCTGTTTTTT

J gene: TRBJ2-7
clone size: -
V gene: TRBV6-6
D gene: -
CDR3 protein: CASILQPLAYEQYF
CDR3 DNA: TGTGCCAGCATCCTCCAGCCTTTAGCTTACGAGCAGTACTTC

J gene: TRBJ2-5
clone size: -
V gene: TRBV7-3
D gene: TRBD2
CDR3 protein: CASSPRGTSGETQYF
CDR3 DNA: TGTGCCAGCAGCCCAAGGGGGACTAGCGGGGAGACCCAGTACTTC

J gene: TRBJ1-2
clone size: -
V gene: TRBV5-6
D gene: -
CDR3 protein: CASSVGRGSHGYTF
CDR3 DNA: TGTGCCAGCAGCGTAGGGCGGGGTAGCCATGGCTACACCTTC

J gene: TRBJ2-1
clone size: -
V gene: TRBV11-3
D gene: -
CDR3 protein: CASSLDQTVGIRFF
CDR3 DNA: TGTGCCAGCAGCTTAGATCAGACAGTAGGGATTCGGTTCTTC

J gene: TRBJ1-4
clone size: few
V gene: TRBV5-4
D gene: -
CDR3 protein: CASSLAGVENEKLFF
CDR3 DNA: TGTGCCAGCAGTCTGGCCGGGGTAGAGAATGAAAAACTGTTTTTT

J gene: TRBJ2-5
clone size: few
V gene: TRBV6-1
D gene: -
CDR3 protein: CASSEGGLSETQYF
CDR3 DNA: TGTGCCAGCAGTGAAGGAGGGTTATCAGAGACCCAGTACTTC

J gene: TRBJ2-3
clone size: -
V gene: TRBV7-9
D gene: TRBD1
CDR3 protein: CASSLGTGGPTDTQYF
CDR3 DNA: TGTGCCAGCAGCTTAGGGACAGGGGGCCCCACAGATACGCAGTATTTT

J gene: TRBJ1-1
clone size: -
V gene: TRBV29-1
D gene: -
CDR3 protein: CSVESGYTEAFF
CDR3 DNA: TGCAGCGTTGAGAGCGGATACACTGAAGCTTTCTTT

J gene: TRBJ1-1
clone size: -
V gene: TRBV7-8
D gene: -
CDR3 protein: CASRPGGANTEAFF
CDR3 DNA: TGTGCCAGCAGACCCGGAGGGGCGAACACTGAAGCTTTCTTT

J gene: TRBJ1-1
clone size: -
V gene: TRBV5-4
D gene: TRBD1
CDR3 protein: CASSADRGTPTEAFF
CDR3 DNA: TGTGCCAGCAGCGCTGACAGGGGAACCCCCACTGAAGCTTTCTTT

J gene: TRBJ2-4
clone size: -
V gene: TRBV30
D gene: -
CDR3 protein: CAWSVGLGDIQYF
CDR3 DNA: TGTGCCTGGAGCGTGGGCTTAGGGGACATTCAGTACTTC

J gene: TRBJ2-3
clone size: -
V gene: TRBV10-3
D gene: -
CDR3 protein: CAISGLGSTDTQYF
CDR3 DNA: TGTGCCATCAGCGGACTGGGAAGCACAGATACGCAGTATTTT

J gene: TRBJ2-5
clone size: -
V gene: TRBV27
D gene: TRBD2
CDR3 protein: CASSETSVSMETQYF
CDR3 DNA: TGTGCCAGCAGTGAGACTAGCGTGAGTATGGAGACCCAGTACTTC

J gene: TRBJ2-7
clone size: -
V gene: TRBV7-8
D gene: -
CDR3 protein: CASSPPTGQGRYEQYF
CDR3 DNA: TGTGCCAGCAGCCCCCCCACCGGGCAGGGGCGCTACGAGCAGTACTTC

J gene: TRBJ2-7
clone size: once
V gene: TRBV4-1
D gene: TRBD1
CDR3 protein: CASSRDRGYEQYF
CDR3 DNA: TGCGCCAGCAGTAGGGACAGAGGCTACGAGCAGTACTTC

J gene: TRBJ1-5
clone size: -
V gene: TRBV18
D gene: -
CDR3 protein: CASSPRGQDNQPQHF
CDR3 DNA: TGTGCCAGCTCACCACGGGGGCAGGACAATCAGCCCCAGCATTTT

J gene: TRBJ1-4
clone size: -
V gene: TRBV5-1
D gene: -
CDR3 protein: CASSTEGGANEKLFF
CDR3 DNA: TGCGCCAGCAGCACCGAGGGTGGGGCTAATGAAAAACTGTTTTTT

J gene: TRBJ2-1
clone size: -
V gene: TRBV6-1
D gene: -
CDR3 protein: CATRGGEEGGNEQFF
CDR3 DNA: TGTGCCACACGGGGAGGGGAGGAAGGGGGGAATGAGCAGTTCTTC

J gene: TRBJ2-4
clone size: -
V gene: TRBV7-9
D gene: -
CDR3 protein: CASSLDRPTGGIQYF
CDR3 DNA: TGTGCCAGCAGCCTAGACAGGCCCACGGGAGGCATTCAGTACTTC

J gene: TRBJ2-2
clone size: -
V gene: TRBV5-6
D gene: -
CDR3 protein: CASSLGRSLLNTGELFF
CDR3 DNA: TGTGCCAGCAGCTTGGGACGCTCTTTACTAAACACCGGGGAGCTGTTTTTT

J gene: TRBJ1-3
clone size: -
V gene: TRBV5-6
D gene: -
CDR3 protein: CASSLGSLQGNTIYF
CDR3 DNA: TGTGCCAGCAGCTTGGGATCGCTCCAGGGAAACACCATATATTTT

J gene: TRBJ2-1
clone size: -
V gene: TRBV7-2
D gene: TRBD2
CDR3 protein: CASSPRLAGAYNEQFF
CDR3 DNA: TGTGCCAGCAGCCCCAGACTAGCGGGAGCCTACAATGAGCAGTTCTTC

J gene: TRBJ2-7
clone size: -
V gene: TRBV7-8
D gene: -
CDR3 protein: CASSLSGLEGYEQYF
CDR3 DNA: TGTGCCAGCAGCTTATCGGGACTCGAAGGCTACGAGCAGTACTTC

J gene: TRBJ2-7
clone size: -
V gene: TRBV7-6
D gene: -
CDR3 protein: CASSLYFAADTYEQYF
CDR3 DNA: TGTGCCAGCAGCTTATATTTCGCTGCGGATACCTACGAGCAGTACTTC

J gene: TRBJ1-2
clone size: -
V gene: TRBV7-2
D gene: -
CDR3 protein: CASSPGTSGGNNYGYTF
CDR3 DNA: TGTGCCAGCAGCCCCGGGACTAGCGGGGGGAATAACTATGGCTACACCTTC

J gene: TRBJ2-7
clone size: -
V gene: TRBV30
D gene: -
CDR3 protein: CAWSVQRSEQYF
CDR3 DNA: TGTGCCTGGAGTGTACAACGCAGCGAGCAGTACTTC

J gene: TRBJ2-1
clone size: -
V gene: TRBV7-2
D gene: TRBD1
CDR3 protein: CASSHPDRVGEQFF
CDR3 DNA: TGTGCCAGCAGCCACCCGGACAGGGTTGGTGAGCAGTTCTTC

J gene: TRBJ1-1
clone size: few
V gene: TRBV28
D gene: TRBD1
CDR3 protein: CASSFPQSGTGNTEAFF
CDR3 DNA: TGTGCCAGCAGTTTTCCTCAATCCGGGACAGGCAACACTGAAGCTTTCTTT

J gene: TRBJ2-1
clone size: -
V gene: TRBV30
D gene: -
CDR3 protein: CAWKASYNEQFF
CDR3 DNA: TGTGCCTGGAAAGCGTCCTACAATGAGCAGTTCTTC

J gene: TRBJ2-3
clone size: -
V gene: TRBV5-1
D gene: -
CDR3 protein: CASSLGRSADTQYF
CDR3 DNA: TGCGCCAGCAGCTTGGGACGAAGCGCAGATACGCAGTATTTT

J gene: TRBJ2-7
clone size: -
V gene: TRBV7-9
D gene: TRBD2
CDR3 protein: CASSLARLAGSYEQYF
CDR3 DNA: TGTGCCAGCAGCTTAGCGCGACTAGCGGGGTCCTACGAGCAGTACTTC

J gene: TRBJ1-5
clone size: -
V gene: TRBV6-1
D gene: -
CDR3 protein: CASEEQSNQPQHF
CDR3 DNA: TGTGCCAGCGAGGAGCAGAGCAATCAGCCCCAGCATTTT

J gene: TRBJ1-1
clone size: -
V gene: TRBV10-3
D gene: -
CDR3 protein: CANGQGNTEAFF
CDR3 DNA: TGTGCCAACGGGCAGGGTAACACTGAAGCTTTCTTT

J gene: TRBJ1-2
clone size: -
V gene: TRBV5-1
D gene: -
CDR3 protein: CATQPGDWGYGYTF
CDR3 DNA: TGCGCCACCCAGCCGGGGGATTGGGGCTATGGCTACACCTTC

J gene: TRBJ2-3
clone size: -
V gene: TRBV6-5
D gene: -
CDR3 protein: CASVQKRTSTDTQYF
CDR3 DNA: TGTGCCAGCGTTCAGAAGCGGACTAGCACAGATACGCAGTATTTT

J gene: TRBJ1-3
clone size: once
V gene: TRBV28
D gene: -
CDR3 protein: CASTLRVTGNTIYF
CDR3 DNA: TGTGCCAGCACCCTTCGGGTAACTGGAAACACCATATATTTT

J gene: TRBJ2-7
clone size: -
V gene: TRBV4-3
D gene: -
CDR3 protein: CASSLSTGVGSYEQYF
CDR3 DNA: TGCGCCAGCAGTCTTAGTACGGGAGTAGGCTCCTACGAGCAGTACTTC